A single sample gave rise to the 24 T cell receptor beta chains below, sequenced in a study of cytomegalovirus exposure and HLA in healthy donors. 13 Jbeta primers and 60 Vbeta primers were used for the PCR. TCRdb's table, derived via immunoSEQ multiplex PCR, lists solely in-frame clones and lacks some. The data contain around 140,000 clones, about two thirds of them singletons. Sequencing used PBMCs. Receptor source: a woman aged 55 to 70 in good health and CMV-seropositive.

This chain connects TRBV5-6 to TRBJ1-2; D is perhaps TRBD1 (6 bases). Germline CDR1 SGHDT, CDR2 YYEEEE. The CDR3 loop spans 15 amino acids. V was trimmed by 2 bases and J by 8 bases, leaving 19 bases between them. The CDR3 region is CASSLVFGAGEGYTF. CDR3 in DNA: TGTGCCAGCAGCTTAGTCTTCGGGGCAGGGGAAGGCTACACCTTC.

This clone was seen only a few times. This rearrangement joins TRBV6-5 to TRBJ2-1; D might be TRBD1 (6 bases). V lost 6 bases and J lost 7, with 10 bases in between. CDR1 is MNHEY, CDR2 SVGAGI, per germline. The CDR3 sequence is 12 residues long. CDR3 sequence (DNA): TGTGCCAGCAGCCTGACAGGTAATGAGCAGTTCTTC. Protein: CASSLTGNEQFF.

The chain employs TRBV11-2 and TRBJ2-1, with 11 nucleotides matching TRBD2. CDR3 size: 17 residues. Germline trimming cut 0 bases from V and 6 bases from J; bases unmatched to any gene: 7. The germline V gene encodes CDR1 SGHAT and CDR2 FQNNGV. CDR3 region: CASSLEIAGGRVNEQFF. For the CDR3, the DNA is TGTGCCAGCAGCTTAGAGATAGCGGGAGGGCGGGTCAATGAGCAGTTCTTC. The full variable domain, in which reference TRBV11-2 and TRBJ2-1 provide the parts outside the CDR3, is EAGVAQSPRYKIIEKRQSVAFWCNPISGHATLYWYQQILGQGPKLLIQFQNNGVVDDSQLPKDRFSAERLKGVDSTLKIQPAKLEDSAVYLCASSLEIAGGRVNEQFFGPGTRLTVL.

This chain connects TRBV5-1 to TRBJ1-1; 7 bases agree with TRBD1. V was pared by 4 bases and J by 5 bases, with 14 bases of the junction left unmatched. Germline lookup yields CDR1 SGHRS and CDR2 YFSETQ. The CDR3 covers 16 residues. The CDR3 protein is CASSPTGAATGTEAFF. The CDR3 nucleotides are TGCGCCAGCAGCCCTACAGGGGCCGCAACGGGGACTGAAGCTTTCTTT. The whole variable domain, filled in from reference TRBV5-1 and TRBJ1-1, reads KAGVTQTPRYLIKTRGQQVTLSCSPISGHRSVSWYQQTPGQGLQFLFEYFSETQRNKGNFPGRFSGRQFSNSRSEMNVSTLELGDSALYLCASSPTGAATGTEAFFGQGTRLTVV.

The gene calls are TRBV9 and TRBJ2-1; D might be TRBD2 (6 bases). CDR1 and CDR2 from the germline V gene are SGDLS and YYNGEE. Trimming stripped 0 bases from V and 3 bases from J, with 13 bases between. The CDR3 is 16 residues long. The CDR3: CASSVGGTEVYNEQFF. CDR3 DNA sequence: TGTGCCAGCAGCGTAGGAGGGACTGAGGTCTACAATGAGCAGTTCTTC.

The CDR3 protein is CASSYARGTGSYEQYF. DNA of the CDR3: TGTGCCAGCAGTTACGCACGGGGGACAGGGTCCTACGAGCAGTACTTC. The chain links TRBV6-5 to TRBJ2-7; TRBD1 agrees at 9 bases. CDR1 and CDR2 from the germline V gene are MNHEY and SVGAGI. With V trimmed by 2 bases and J by 1 base, 6 bases remained unmatched. The CDR3 is made up of 16 amino acids.

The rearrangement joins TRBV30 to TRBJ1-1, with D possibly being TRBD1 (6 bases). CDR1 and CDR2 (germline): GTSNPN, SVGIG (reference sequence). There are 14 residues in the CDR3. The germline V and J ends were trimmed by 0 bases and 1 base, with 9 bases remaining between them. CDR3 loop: CAWSVADRNTEAFF. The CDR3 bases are TGTGCCTGGAGTGTGGCGGACAGGAACACTGAAGCTTTCTTT.

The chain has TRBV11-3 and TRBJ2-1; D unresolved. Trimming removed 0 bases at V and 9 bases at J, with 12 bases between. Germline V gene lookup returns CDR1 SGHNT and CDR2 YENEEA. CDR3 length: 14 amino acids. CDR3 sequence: CASSLDDLVSEQFF. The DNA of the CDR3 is TGTGCCAGCAGCTTAGATGATTTGGTTAGTGAGCAGTTCTTC.

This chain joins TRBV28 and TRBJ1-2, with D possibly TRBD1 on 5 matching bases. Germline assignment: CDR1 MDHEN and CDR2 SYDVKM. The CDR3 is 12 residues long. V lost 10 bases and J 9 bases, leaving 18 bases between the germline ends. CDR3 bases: TGTGCCACATCTATTCCAGGGTATCGCTACACCTTC. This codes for CATSIPGYRYTF.

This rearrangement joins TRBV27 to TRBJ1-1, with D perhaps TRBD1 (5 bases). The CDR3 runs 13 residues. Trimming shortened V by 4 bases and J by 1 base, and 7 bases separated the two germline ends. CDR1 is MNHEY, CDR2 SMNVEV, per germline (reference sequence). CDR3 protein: CASSWQGNTEAFF. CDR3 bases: TGTGCCAGCAGTTGGCAGGGGAACACTGAAGCTTTCTTT.

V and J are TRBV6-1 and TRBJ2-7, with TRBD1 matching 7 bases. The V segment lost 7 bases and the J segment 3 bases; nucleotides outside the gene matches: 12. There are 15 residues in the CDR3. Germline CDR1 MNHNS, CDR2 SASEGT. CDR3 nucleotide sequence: TGTGCCAGCAAAGTAACAGGGGCTGGTCTCTACGAGCAGTACTTC. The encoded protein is CASKVTGAGLYEQYF.

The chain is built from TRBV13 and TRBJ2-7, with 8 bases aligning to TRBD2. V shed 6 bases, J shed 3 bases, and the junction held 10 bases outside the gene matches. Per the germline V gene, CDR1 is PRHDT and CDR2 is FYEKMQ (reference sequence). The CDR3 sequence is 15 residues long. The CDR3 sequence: CASRRSPGGNYEQYF. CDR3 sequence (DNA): TGTGCCAGCAGACGGAGCCCGGGGGGGAACTACGAGCAGTACTTC.

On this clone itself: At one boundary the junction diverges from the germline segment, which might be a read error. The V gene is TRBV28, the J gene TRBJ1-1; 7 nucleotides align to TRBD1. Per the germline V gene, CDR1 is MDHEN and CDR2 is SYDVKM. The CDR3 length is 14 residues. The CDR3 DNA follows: TGTGCCAGCGGAATCGGACAGGTGAACACTGAAGCTCTCTTT. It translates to CASGIGQVNTEALF.

The CDR3 coding sequence is TGTGCCAGCAGTCGTCTGAATCAGCCCCAGCATTTT. Amino acids: CASSRLNQPQHF. The rearrangement joins TRBV6-1 to TRBJ1-5; D is unclear. This CDR3 comprises 12 residues. V lost 5 bases to trimming and J lost 4 bases, with 6 bases between them. The germline V gene encodes CDR1 MNHNS and CDR2 SASEGT.

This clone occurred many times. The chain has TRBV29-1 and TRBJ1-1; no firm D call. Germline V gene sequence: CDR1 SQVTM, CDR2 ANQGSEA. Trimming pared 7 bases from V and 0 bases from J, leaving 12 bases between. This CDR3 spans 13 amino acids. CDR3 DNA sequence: TGCAGCGCACAAGAGGATATGAACACTGAAGCTTTCTTT. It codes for CSAQEDMNTEAFF.

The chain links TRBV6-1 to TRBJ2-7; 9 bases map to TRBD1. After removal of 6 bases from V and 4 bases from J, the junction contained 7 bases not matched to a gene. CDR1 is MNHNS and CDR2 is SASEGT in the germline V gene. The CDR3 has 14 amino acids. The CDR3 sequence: CASRPTGGYYEQYF. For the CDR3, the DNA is TGTGCCAGCAGACCGACAGGGGGGTATTACGAGCAGTACTTC.

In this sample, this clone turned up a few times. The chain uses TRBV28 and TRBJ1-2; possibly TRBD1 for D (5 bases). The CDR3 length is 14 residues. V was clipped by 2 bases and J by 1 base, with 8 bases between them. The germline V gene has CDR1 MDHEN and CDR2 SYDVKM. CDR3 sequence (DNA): TGTGCCAGCAGTTTAGGGGGGAGTAACTATGGCTACACCTTC. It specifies CASSLGGSNYGYTF.

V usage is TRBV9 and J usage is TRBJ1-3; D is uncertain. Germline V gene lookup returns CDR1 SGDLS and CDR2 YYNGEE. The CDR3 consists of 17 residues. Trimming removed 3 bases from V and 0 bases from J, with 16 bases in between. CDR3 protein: CASSATSRIFSGNTIYF. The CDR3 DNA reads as TGTGCCAGCAGCGCCACCTCCAGGATCTTCTCTGGAAACACCATATATTTT.

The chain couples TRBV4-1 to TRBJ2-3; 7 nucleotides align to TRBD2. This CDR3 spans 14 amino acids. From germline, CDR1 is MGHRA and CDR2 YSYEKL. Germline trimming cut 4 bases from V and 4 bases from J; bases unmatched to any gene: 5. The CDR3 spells CASSLSGISDTQYF. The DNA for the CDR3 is TGCGCCAGCAGCCTCAGCGGGATTTCAGATACGCAGTATTTT.

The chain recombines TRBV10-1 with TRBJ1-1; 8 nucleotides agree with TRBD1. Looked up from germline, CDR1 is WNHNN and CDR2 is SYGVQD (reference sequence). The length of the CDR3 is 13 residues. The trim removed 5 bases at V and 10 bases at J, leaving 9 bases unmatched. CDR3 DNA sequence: TGCGCCAGCAGTTCGCAGGGGGCAAGAGTAGCTTTCTTT. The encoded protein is CASSSQGARVAFF.

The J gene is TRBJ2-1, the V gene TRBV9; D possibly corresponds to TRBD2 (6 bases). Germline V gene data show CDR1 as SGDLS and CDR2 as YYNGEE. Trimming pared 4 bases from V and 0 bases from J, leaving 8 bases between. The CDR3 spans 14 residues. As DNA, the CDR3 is TGTGCCAGCAGCTCGGGACTCTCCTACAATGAGCAGTTCTTC. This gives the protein CASSSGLSYNEQFF.

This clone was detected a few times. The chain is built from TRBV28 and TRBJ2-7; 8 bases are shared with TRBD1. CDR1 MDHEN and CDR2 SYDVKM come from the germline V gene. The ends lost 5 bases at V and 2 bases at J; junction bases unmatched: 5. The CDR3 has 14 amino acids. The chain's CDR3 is CASSEGQAPYEQYF. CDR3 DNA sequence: TGTGCCAGCAGTGAGGGACAGGCACCCTACGAGCAGTACTTC.

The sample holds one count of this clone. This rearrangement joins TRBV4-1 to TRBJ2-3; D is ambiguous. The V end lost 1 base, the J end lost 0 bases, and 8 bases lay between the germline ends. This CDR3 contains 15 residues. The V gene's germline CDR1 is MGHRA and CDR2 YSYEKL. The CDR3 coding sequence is TGCGCCAGCAGCCAAGGACAAGTTAGCACAGATACGCAGTATTTT. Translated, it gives CASSQGQVSTDTQYF.

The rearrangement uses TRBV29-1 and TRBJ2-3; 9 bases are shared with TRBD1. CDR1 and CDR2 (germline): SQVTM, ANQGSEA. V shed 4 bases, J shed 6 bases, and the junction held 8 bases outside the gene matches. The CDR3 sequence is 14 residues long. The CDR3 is CSVVRTGERDTQYF. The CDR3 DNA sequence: TGCAGCGTTGTAAGGACAGGGGAGAGGGATACGCAGTATTTT.